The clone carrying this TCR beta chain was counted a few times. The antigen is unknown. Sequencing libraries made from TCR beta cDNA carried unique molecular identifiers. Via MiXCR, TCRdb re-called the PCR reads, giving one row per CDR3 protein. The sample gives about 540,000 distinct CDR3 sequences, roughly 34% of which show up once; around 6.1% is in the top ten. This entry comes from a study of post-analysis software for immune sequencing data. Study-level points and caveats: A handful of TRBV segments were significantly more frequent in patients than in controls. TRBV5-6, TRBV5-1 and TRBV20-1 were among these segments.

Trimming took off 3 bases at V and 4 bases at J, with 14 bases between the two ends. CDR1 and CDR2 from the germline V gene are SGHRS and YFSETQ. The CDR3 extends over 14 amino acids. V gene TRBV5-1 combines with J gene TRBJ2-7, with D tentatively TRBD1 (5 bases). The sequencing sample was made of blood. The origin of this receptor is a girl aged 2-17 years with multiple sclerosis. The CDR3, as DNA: TGCGCCAGCAGCTCCTTGACAGCCGATTACGAGCAGTACTTC. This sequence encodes CASSSLTADYEQYF.